The clone carrying this T cell receptor (beta chain) was observed a few times. The antigen is unknown. This sample is drawn from a study of OX40 agonist ivuxolimab in advanced cancers. For the study at large: The patients got ivuxolimab, which is an agonistic anti-OX40 (CD134) antibody. Patients got intravenous ivuxolimab at 0.01 to 10 mg/kg every 2 weeks.

Study-wide findings and caveats: Expanded clones were, on average, more numerous in CD8+ T cells than in CD4+. Those patients achieving a partial response at 0.1-3.0 mg/kg showed among the lowest clonal expansion.

The CDR3 totals 15 residues. Germline CDR1 reads SGHNT; CDR2 reads YYREEE (reference sequence). V shed 3 bases and J 8 bases; nucleotides not matched to a gene: 8. Profiling relied on immunoSEQ multiplex PCR, and the TCRdb table lists in-frame clones only, not all of them. The sample includes more than 50,000 clones, 60% to 80% of them seen just once. The source was CD4+ or CD8+ T cells sorted from blood, collected in a trial of the OX40 agonist ivuxolimab. The TCR sequence derives from an adult with an advanced solid tumor such as melanoma, head and neck, liver or kidney cancer. The chain combines TRBV5-4 with TRBJ1-4; TRBD1 matches at 9 bases. DNA for the CDR3: TGTGCCAGCAGCTCCGGACAGGGGACGGGAGAAAAACTGTTTTTT. It yields the protein CASSSGQGTGEKLFF.